The clone carrying this T cell receptor (beta chain) appeared a few times. Antigen unknown. Clones were read by immunoSEQ multiplex PCR, and TCRdb kept only the in-frame ones, dropping some. The sample contains tens of thousands of clones, around 85% of which appear only once. This sample was included in a study of OX40 agonist ivuxolimab in advanced cancers. As for the study in general: Cancers in dose escalation were hepatocellular, melanoma, renal cell and head and neck. Earlier anti-PD-1, anti-PD-L1 or anti-CTLA-4 therapy was permitted; around 40% had received some. Whole-study findings and limits: Certain nonresponding patients likewise had low normalized T-cell clonal expansion.

Unmatched junction bases numbered 9, after V lost 4 bases and J lost 6 bases. The CDR3 has 14 residues. CDR1 and CDR2 (germline): SGHNT, YYREEE (reference sequence). Sequenced material: CD4+ or CD8+ T cells sorted from blood, taken in a trial of the OX40 agonist ivuxolimab. This chain links TRBV5-4 with TRBJ1-2, with 7 bases aligning to TRBD1. The origin of this receptor is an adult with an advanced solid tumor such as melanoma, head and neck, liver or kidney cancer. The CDR3 region is CASSTGTAIHGYTF. CDR3 coding DNA: TGTGCCAGCAGCACTGGGACAGCCATACATGGCTACACCTTC.